This T cell receptor beta chain was recorded in a study of PD-1 blockade in classical Hodgkin lymphoma. Time point reported: cycle 4 day 1 (C4D1), after 6 weeks of nivolumab. Every patient relapsed after autologous stem cell transplantation, and brentuximab vedotin exposure varied. It was by magnetic negative selection that CD4+ T cells were purified from thawed PBMCs. Regarding the study as a whole: Patients with a complete response exhibited baseline diversity comparable to newly diagnosed patients. Anyone who began nivolumab under 1 year after ASCT was excluded. CD8+ TCR diversity did not rise significantly by C4D1, unlike CD4+.

CDR3 size: 13 residues. Trimming shortened V by 1 base and J by 6 bases, and 9 bases separated the two germline ends. Germline assignment: CDR1 SEHNR and CDR2 FQNEAQ (reference sequence). With respect to this clone: Its cognate antigen is unknown.

Libraries were prepared by immunoSEQ multiplex PCR; TCRdb keeps only in-frame clonotypes and omits some of them. The sample yields 25,000 to 35,000 clones, more than 80% seen once. The chain is built from TRBV7-9 and TRBJ1-2; D perhaps matches TRBD1 (6 bases). The TCR comes from a human donor with classical Hodgkin lymphoma. The starting material was CD4+ T cells from blood, obtained before the fourth cycle of nivolumab. The CDR3 sequence: CASSLGQVDGYTF. CDR3 in DNA: TGTGCCAGCAGCTTAGGACAGGTAGATGGCTACACCTTC.